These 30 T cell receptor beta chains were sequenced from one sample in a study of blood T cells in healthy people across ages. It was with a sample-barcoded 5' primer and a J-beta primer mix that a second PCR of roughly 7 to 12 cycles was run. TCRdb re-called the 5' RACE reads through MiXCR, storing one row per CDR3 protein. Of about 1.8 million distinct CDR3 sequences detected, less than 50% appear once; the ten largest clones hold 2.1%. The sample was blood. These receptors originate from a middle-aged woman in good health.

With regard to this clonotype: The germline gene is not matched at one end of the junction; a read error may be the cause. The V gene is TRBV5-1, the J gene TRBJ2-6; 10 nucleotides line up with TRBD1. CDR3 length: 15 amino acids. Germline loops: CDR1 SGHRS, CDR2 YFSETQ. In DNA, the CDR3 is TGCGCCAGCAGCTTGTCCGGGACAGGGGTCAACGTCCTGACTTTC. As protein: CASSLSGTGVNVLTF.

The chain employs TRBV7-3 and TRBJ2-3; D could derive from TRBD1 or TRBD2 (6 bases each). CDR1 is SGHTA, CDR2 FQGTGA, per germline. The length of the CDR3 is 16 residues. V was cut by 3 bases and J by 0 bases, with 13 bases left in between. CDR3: CASSLRGAASTDTQYF. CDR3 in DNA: TGTGCCAGCAGCTTGAGGGGGGCGGCCAGCACAGATACGCAGTATTTT.

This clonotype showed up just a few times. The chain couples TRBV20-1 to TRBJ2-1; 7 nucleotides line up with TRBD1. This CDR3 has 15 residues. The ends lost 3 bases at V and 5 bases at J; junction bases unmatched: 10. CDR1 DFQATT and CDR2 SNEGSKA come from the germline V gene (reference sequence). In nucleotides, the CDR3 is TGCAGTGCTAGTGACCCTGAGGGGGCGAACAATGAGCAGTTCTTC. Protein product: CSASDPEGANNEQFF.

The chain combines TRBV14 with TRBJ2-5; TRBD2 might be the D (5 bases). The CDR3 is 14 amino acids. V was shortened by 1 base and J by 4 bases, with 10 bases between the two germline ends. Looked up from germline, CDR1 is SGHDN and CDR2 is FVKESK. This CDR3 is CASSQVRVGETQYF. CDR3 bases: TGTGCCAGCAGCCAAGTGAGGGTTGGAGAGACCCAGTACTTC.

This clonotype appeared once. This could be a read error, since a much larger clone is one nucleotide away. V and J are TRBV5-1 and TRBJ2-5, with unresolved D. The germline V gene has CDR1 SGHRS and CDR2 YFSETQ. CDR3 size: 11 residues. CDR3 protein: CAGSMEETQYF. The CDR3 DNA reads TGCGCCGGCAGCATGGAAGAGACCCAGTACTTC.

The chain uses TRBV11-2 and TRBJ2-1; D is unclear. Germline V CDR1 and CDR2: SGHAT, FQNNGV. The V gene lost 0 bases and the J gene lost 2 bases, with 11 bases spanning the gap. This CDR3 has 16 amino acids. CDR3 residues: CASSLDRDGTYNEQFF. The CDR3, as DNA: TGTGCCAGCAGCTTAGATCGAGACGGAACCTACAATGAGCAGTTCTTC.

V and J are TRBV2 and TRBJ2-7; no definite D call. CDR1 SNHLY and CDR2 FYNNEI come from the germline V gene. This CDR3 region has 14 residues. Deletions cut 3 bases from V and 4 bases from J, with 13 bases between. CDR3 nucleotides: TGTGCCAGCAGTGACTGGTCGGGCCTATACGAGCAGTACTTC. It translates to CASSDWSGLYEQYF.

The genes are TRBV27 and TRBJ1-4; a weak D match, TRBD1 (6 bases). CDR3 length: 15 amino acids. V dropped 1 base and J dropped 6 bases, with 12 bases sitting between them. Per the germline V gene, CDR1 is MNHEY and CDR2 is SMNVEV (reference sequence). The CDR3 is CASSLWGATDEKLFF. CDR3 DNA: TGTGCCAGCAGTTTATGGGGGGCGACGGATGAAAAACTGTTTTTT.

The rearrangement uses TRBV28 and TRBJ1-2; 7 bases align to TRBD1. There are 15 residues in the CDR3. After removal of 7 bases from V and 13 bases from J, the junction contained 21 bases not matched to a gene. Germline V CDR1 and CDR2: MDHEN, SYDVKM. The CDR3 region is CASTSFPSPHRGGTF. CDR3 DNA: TGTGCCAGCACCAGTTTCCCCAGCCCACACAGGGGCGGCACCTTC.

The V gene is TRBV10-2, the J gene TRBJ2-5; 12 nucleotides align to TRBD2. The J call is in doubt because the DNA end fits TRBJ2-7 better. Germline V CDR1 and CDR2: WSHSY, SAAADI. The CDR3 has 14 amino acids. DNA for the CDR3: TGCGCCAGCAGATCACTAGCGGGGGGAACCGAGCAGTACTTC. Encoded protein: CASRSLAGGTEQYF.

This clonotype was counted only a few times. The CDR3 reads CASSVGKQGTSSGYEQYF. The CDR3 coding sequence is TGTGCCAGCAGTGTCGGTAAACAGGGCACATCGTCGGGTTACGAGCAGTACTTC. The V call is TRBV2, the J call TRBJ2-7, with a weak D call TRBD1 (6 bases). Germline values: CDR1 SNHLY, CDR2 FYNNEI. The CDR3 covers 18 residues. V shed 4 bases and J shed 4 bases, with 26 bases lying between them.

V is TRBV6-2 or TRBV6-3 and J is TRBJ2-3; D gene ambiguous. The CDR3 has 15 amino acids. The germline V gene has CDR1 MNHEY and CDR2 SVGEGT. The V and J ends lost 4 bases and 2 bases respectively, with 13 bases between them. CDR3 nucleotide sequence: TGTGCCAGCAGTTTATCATCCCTTTCCACAGATACGCAGTATTTT. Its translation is CASSLSSLSTDTQYF.

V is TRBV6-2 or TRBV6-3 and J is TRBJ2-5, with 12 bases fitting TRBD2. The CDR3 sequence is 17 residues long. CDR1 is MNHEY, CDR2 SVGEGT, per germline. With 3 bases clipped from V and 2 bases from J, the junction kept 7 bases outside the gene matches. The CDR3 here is CASSYTSGGPLQETQYF. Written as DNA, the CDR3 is TGTGCCAGCAGTTATACTAGCGGGGGGCCGTTACAAGAGACCCAGTACTTC.

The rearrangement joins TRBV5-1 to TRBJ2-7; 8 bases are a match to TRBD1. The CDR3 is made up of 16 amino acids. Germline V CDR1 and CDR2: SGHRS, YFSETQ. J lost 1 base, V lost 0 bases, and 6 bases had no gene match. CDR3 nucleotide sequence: TGCGCCAGCAGCTTGGGGTCCACAGGGGGATCCTACGAGCAGTACTTC. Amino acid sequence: CASSLGSTGGSYEQYF.

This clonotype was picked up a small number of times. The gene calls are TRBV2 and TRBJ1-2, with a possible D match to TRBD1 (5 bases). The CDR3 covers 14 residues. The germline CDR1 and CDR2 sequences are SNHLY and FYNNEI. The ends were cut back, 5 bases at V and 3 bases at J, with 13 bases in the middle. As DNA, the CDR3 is TGTGCCAGCAGTCTCAGGGAAGGGGACTATGGCTACACCTTC. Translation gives CASSLREGDYGYTF.

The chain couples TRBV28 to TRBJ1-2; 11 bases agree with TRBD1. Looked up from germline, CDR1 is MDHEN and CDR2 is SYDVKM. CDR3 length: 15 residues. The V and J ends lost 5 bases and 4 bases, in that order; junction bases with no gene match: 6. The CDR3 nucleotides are TGTGCCAGCAGTATACGGACAGGGGGCCCCTATGGCTACACCTTC. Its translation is CASSIRTGGPYGYTF.

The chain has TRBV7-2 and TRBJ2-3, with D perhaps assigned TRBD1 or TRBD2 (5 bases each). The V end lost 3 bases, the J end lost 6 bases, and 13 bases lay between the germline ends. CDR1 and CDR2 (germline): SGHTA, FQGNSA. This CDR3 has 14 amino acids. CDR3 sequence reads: CASSLYRGDDTQYF. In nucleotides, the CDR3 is TGTGCCAGCAGCTTGTACCGGGGCGACGATACGCAGTATTTT.

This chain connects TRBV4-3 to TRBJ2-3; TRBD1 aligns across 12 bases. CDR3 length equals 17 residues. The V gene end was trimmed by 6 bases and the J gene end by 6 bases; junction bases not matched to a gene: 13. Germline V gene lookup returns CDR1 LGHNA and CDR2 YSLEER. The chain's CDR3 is CASSLTPGQGAVDTQYF. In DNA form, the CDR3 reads TGCGCCAGCAGTTTAACCCCGGGACAGGGGGCTGTTGATACGCAGTATTTT.

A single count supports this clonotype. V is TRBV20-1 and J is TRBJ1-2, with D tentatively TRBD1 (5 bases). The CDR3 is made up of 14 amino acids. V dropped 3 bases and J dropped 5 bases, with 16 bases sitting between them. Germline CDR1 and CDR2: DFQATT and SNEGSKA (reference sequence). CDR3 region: CSASPPGYRYGYTF. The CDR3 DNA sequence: TGCAGTGCTAGTCCCCCAGGGTACCGTTATGGCTACACCTTC.

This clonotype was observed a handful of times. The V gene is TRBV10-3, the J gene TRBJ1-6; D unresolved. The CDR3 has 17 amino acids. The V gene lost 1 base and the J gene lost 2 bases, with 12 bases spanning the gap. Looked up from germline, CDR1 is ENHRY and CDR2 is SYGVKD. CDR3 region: CAISELQTNPYNSPLHF. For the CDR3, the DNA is TGTGCCATCAGTGAGTTACAAACAAACCCCTATAATTCACCCCTCCACTTT.

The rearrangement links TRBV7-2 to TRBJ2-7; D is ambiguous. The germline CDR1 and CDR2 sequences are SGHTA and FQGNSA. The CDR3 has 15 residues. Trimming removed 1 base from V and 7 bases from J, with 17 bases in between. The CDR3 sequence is CASSLVPTLGNEQYF. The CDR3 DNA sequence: TGTGCCAGCAGCTTAGTGCCTACCCTGGGGAATGAGCAGTACTTC.

The CDR3 sequence: CASTPGRGYSTEAFF. The CDR3 DNA reads as TGTGCCAGCACTCCCGGCAGGGGGTACTCGACTGAAGCTTTCTTT. The chain combines TRBV12-3 or TRBV12-4 with TRBJ1-1, with 7 bases matching TRBD1. This CDR3 has 15 amino acids. Trimming cost V 7 bases and J 5 bases; bases outside gene matches: 13.

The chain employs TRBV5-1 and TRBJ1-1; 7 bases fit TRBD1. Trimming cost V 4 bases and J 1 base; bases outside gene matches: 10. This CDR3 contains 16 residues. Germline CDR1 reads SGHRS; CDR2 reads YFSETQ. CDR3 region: CASSTLRGVTNTEAFF. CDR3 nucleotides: TGCGCCAGCAGCACTCTCAGGGGGGTGACGAACACTGAAGCTTTCTTT. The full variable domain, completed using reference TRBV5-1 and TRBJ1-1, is KAGVTQTPRYLIKTRGQQVTLSCSPISGHRSVSWYQQTPGQGLQFLFEYFSETQRNKGNFPGRFSGRQFSNSRSEMNVSTLELGDSALYLCASSTLRGVTNTEAFFGQGTRLTVV.

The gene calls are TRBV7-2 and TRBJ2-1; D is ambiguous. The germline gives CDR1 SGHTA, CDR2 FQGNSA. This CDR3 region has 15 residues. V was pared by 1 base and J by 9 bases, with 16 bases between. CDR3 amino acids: CASSLGVRVTVEQFF. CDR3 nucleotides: TGTGCCAGCAGCTTAGGGGTACGTGTTACAGTTGAGCAGTTCTTC.

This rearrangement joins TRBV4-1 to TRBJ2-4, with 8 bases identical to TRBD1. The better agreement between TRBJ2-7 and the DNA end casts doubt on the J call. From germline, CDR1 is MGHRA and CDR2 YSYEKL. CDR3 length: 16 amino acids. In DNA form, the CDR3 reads TGCGCCAGCAGCCAAGGACCCGGGACAGGAACCTACGAGCAGTACTTC. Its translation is CASSQGPGTGTYEQYF.

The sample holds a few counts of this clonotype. CDR3 bases: TGTGCCAGCAGCCCCGGGGTAGCGAGCACAGATACGCAGTATTTT. It yields the protein CASSPGVASTDTQYF. The chain uses TRBV3-1 and TRBJ2-3, with TRBD2 as a possible D gene (5 bases). The V gene's germline CDR1 is LGHDT and CDR2 YNNKEL (reference sequence). The length of the CDR3 is 15 residues. V lost 4 bases, J lost 0 bases, and 11 bases lay in between.

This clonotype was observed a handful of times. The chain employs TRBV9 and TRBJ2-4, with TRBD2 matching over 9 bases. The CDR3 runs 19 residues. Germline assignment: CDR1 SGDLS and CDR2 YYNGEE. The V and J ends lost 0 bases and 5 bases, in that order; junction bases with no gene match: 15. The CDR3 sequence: CASSVGAGGPVGDENIQYF. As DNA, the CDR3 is TGTGCCAGCAGCGTAGGTGCGGGGGGGCCCGTAGGTGACGAAAACATTCAGTACTTC.

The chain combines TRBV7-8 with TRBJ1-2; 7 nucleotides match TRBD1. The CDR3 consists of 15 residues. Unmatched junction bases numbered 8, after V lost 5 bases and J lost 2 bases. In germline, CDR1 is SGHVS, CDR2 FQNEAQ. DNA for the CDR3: TGTGCCAGCAGCGCAAGGGGACAGTTAAACTATGGCTACACCTTC. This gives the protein CASSARGQLNYGYTF.

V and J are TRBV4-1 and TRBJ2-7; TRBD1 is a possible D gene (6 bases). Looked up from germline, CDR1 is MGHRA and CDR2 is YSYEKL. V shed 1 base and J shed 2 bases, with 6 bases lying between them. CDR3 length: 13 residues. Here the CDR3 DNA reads TGCGCCAGCAGCCAAGGGGACACCTACGAGCAGTACTTC. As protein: CASSQGDTYEQYF.

This chain's CDR3 is CSVGTRVGFQTQYF. The CDR3 nucleotides are TGCAGCGTGGGGACGCGGGTAGGATTCCAGACCCAGTACTTC. The V and J genes are TRBV29-1 and TRBJ2-5; TRBD1 or TRBD2 may be the D gene (5 bases each). The germline V and J ends were trimmed by 6 bases and 6 bases, with 20 bases remaining between them. This CDR3 has 14 amino acids. Per germline, CDR1 SQVTM and CDR2 ANQGSEA.